These 30 T cell receptor beta chains were sequenced from one sample in a study of CD8+ T cells in alopecia areata. In each case, RNA was isolated and then reverse transcribed into cDNA as the sequencing template. Using immunoSEQ multiplex PCR, the repertoire was profiled, and TCRdb retains in-frame clones only, with some absent. The sample yields roughly 120,000 clones, approximately 58% seen once. Sample: CD4+ T cells sorted from blood. All receptors come from a human donor in good health.

The rearrangement links TRBV29-1 to TRBJ1-2, with D unresolved. This CDR3 has 13 amino acids. The V and J ends lost 3 bases and 8 bases respectively, with 16 bases between them. CDR1 and CDR2 from the germline V gene are SQVTM and ANQGSEA. CDR3 region: CSVEGTGPGGYTF. DNA for the CDR3: TGCAGCGTTGAGGGCACCGGGCCAGGAGGCTACACCTTC.

This sequence joins TRBV4-1 and TRBJ2-7, with 8 positions matching TRBD2. J gave up 7 bases and V 1 base, and 6 bases lay outside the gene matches. The CDR3 totals 14 residues. Germline CDR1 MGHRA, CDR2 YSYEKL. CDR3 coding DNA: TGCGCCAGCAGCCAAGTCGGGGGGGCGTGGGAGCAGTACTTC. Translation: CASSQVGGAWEQYF.

This clone was counted a single time. This chain connects TRBV15 to TRBJ2-3; TRBD2 is a possible D gene (5 bases). The CDR3 has 16 amino acids. V was cut by 8 bases and J by 4 bases, with 22 bases left in between. Germline V lookup: CDR1 LNHNV, CDR2 YYDKDF (reference sequence). DNA for the CDR3: TGTGCCACCTCCCTCAGATCGCCTCGGAGGCCAGATACGCAGTATTTT. This translates into CATSLRSPRRPDTQYF.

V gene TRBV2 combines with J gene TRBJ2-2; D remains unclear. Trimming pared 8 bases from V and 6 bases from J, leaving 7 bases between. Germline lookup yields CDR1 SNHLY and CDR2 FYNNEI. The length of the CDR3 is 11 residues. The CDR3 region has the DNA TGTGCCAGCCGGTTGGCCGGGGAGCTGTTTTTT. This codes for CASRLAGELFF.

As concerns this clone: Other DNA sequences in the sample encode the same CDR3. This sequence joins TRBV29-1 and TRBJ1-2; the D is unclear. The ends were cut back, 4 bases at V and 6 bases at J, with 6 bases in the middle. The CDR3 is made up of 10 amino acids. Germline V gene data show CDR1 as SQVTM and CDR2 as ANQGSEA. CDR3 DNA sequence: TGCAGCGTTGGGACGGATGGCTACACCTTC. It codes for CSVGTDGYTF.

The chain is built from TRBV5-1 and TRBJ2-5, with 8 bases fitting TRBD2. J gave up 5 bases and V 0 bases, and 0 bases lay outside the gene matches. The CDR3 sequence is 13 residues long. Germline CDR1 and CDR2: SGHRS and YFSETQ. The CDR3 DNA reads TGCGCCAGCAGCTTGGGACTAGCGGAGACCCAGTACTTC. Its translation is CASSLGLAETQYF. Full variable domain (outside the CDR3, taken from reference TRBV5-1 and TRBJ2-5): KAGVTQTPRYLIKTRGQQVTLSCSPISGHRSVSWYQQTPGQGLQFLFEYFSETQRNKGNFPGRFSGRQFSNSRSEMNVSTLELGDSALYLCASSLGLAETQYFGPGTRLLVL.

This chain joins TRBV2 and TRBJ2-3, with 7 bases identical to TRBD2. Trimming at V came to 7 bases and at J to 1 base, leaving 5 bases not matched to a gene. The CDR3 is made up of 14 amino acids. Germline V gene data show CDR1 as SNHLY and CDR2 as FYNNEI. In DNA form, the CDR3 reads TGTGCCAGCACGGTTGCGGGGGGCACAGATACGCAGTATTTT. Amino acids: CASTVAGGTDTQYF. Using reference TRBV2 and TRBJ2-3 for the parts outside the CDR3, the full variable domain is EPEVTQTPSHQVTQMGQEVILRCVPISNHLYFYWYRQILGQKVEFLVSFYNNEISEKSEIFDDQFSVERPDGSNFTLKIRSTKLEDSAMYFCASTVAGGTDTQYFGPGTRLTVL.

There are a few counts of this clone. V is TRBV7-9 and J is TRBJ1-2; D ambiguous. With 5 bases removed from V and 2 bases from J, the gap between germline ends came to 15 bases. Germline lookup yields CDR1 SEHNR and CDR2 FQNEAQ (reference sequence). The CDR3 is 15 amino acids. The CDR3 nucleotides read TGTGCCAGCAGCCTGTTGTGGTCCGGGAACTATGGCTACACCTTC. This gives the protein CASSLLWSGNYGYTF.

This chain links TRBV2 with TRBJ1-5; no clear D. V was pared by 5 bases and J by 7 bases, with 15 bases between. The CDR3 length is 14 residues. Per the germline V gene, CDR1 is SNHLY and CDR2 is FYNNEI. DNA for the CDR3: TGTGCCAGCAGTCCCCAAGGACCATGGCAGCCCCAGCATTTT. Translating it yields CASSPQGPWQPQHF. The full variable domain, with the rest looked up from reference TRBV2 and TRBJ1-5, is EPEVTQTPSHQVTQMGQEVILRCVPISNHLYFYWYRQILGQKVEFLVSFYNNEISEKSEIFDDQFSVERPDGSNFTLKIRSTKLEDSAMYFCASSPQGPWQPQHFGDGTRLSIL.

The chain is built from TRBV5-4 and TRBJ2-7, with 7 bases that match TRBD2. J was trimmed by 5 bases and V by 4 bases; bases with no gene match: 15. Germline V gives CDR1 SGHNT, CDR2 YYREEE (reference sequence). The CDR3 consists of 16 residues. CDR3 amino acids: CASSRQTGGLFNEQYF. DNA of the CDR3: TGTGCCAGCAGCCGCCAGACGGGGGGACTATTCAACGAGCAGTACTTC.

Only a few counts were recorded for this clone. The V call is TRBV5-4, the J call TRBJ2-1, with unresolved D. CDR1 is SGHNT and CDR2 is YYREEE in the germline V gene (reference sequence). V gave up 0 bases and J gave up 0 bases, with 10 bases separating them. CDR3 length equals 16 residues. The CDR3 nucleotides are TGTGCCAGCAGCTTGGTCCCCCTAAGCTCCTACAATGAGCAGTTCTTC. Protein: CASSLVPLSSYNEQFF.

This clone was observed a few times. V is TRBV5-1 and J is TRBJ1-2; D is perhaps TRBD1 (5 bases). With 1 base removed from V and 7 bases from J, the gap between germline ends came to 14 bases. Germline-derived CDR1 and CDR2 are SGHRS and YFSETQ. The CDR3 has 14 residues. CDR3 bases: TGCGCCAGCAGCTTGCCGGGGGACTCTATTGGCTACACCTTC. It codes for CASSLPGDSIGYTF.

The chain uses TRBV5-1 and TRBJ1-2; the D gene is possibly TRBD1 (5 bases). The CDR3 covers 14 residues. CDR1 is SGHRS, CDR2 YFSETQ, per germline. Trimming cost V 0 bases and J 2 bases, with 8 bases left between them. The CDR3 region has the DNA TGCGCCAGCAGCTTGGGCAGGGACAACTATGGCTACACCTTC. It yields the protein CASSLGRDNYGYTF.

The chain has TRBV30 and TRBJ1-5; 7 bases map to TRBD1. V lost 5 bases and J lost 2; bases outside the gene matches: 0. The CDR3 covers 12 residues. Germline V gene lookup returns CDR1 GTSNPN and CDR2 SVGIG (reference sequence). The CDR3 spells CAWGTGNQPQHF. CDR3 DNA sequence: TGTGCCTGGGGGACAGGCAATCAGCCCCAGCATTTT.

The CDR3, as DNA: TGCAGCGTTGAAGTATCAGGGCTGAACACTGAAGCTTTCTTT. It yields the protein CSVEVSGLNTEAFF. The V and J genes are TRBV29-1 and TRBJ1-1; possible D gene TRBD1, 5 bases. Germline V CDR1 and CDR2: SQVTM, ANQGSEA. Deletions cut 1 base from V and 0 bases from J, with 9 bases between. CDR3 size: 14 residues.

The rearrangement uses TRBV29-1 and TRBJ2-2, with no clear D. The CDR3 length is 15 residues. V lost 0 bases to trimming and J lost 4 bases, with 12 bases between them. Germline V lookup: CDR1 SQVTM, CDR2 ANQGSEA. This CDR3 reads CSVEEPRARTGELFF. The CDR3 nucleotides are TGCAGCGTTGAAGAGCCTAGGGCACGCACCGGGGAGCTGTTTTTT.

This clone was observed a handful of times. This chain uses TRBV29-1 with TRBJ1-1, with D hard to call. There are 13 residues in the CDR3. The V gene's germline CDR1 is SQVTM and CDR2 ANQGSEA. Trimming shortened V by 6 bases and J by 1 base, and 12 bases separated the two germline ends. The DNA of the CDR3 is TGCAGCGTAGAAAGGCCAGAGAACACTGAAGCTTTCTTT. Its translation is CSVERPENTEAFF. Complete variable domain (other parts from reference TRBV29-1 and TRBJ1-1): SAVISQKPSRDICQRGTSLTIQCQVDSQVTMMFWYRQQPGQSLTLIATANQGSEATYESGFVIDKFPISRPNLTFSTLTVSNMSPEDSSIYLCSVERPENTEAFFGQGTRLTVV.

This clone turned up a few times. J is TRBJ1-4 and V is TRBV30, with unresolved D. The CDR3 sequence is 10 residues long. CDR1 and CDR2 (germline): GTSNPN, SVGIG (reference sequence). V was cut by 2 bases and J by 8 bases, with 3 bases left in between. The CDR3 nucleotides read TGTGCCTGGAGTCAGGAAAAACTGTTTTTT. It encodes CAWSQEKLFF.

CDR3 sequence (DNA): TGCAGCGTCAGGGAATACAATGAGCAGTTCTTC. Its protein is CSVREYNEQFF. The chain uses TRBV29-1 and TRBJ2-1; D may be TRBD1 (5 bases). V was trimmed by 6 bases and J by 4 bases, leaving 7 bases between them. CDR1 is SQVTM, CDR2 ANQGSEA, per germline. The CDR3 runs 11 residues.

A few counts support this clone. This chain links TRBV5-1 with TRBJ1-4; 11 nucleotides align to TRBD1. With 2 bases clipped from V and 7 bases from J, the junction kept 1 base outside the gene matches. The CDR3 is made up of 14 amino acids. Germline assignment: CDR1 SGHRS and CDR2 YFSETQ. CDR3 loop: CASSFGTGGEKLFF. CDR3 in DNA: TGCGCCAGCAGCTTCGGGACAGGGGGTGAAAAACTGTTTTTT.

The CDR3 DNA follows: TGTGCCAGCAGCCTCTCCGGGACAGCCCTCTGGGATACGCAGTATTTT. This codes for CASSLSGTALWDTQYF. This chain connects TRBV9 to TRBJ2-3; TRBD1 aligns across 7 bases. Germline lookup yields CDR1 SGDLS and CDR2 YYNGEE. Trimming cost V 4 bases and J 6 bases; bases outside gene matches: 14. The CDR3 covers 16 residues.

The V and J genes are TRBV30 and TRBJ2-7; D not certain. V was clipped by 1 base and J by 6 bases, with 19 bases between them. CDR1 is GTSNPN, CDR2 SVGIG, per germline (reference sequence). The CDR3 is made up of 15 amino acids. The CDR3 reads CAWSGPLLTSGEQYF. CDR3 coding DNA: TGTGCCTGGAGTGGGCCTCTACTTACAAGTGGCGAGCAGTACTTC.

The chain uses TRBV11-2 and TRBJ2-5; 10 bases map to TRBD1. The germline V gene encodes CDR1 SGHAT and CDR2 FQNNGV. The CDR3 is 15 amino acids. After removal of 5 bases from V and 2 bases from J, the junction contained 5 bases not matched to a gene. This CDR3 reads CASSRPGQGQETQYF. CDR3 DNA sequence: TGTGCCAGCAGCCGTCCGGGACAGGGGCAAGAGACCCAGTACTTC.

Only a few counts were recorded for this clone. The gene calls are TRBV29-1 and TRBJ1-1; 9 positions match TRBD1. The germline CDR1 and CDR2 sequences are SQVTM and ANQGSEA. Losses at the gene ends were 2 bases for V and 6 bases for J; bases not matched to a gene: 13. CDR3 length: 16 residues. The CDR3 sequence is CSVELAPGQGIAEAFF. The CDR3 nucleotides are TGCAGCGTTGAATTAGCTCCGGGACAGGGTATCGCTGAAGCTTTCTTT.

The chain uses TRBV5-1 and TRBJ1-1; the match to TRBD1 covers 10 bases. The ends lost 7 bases at V and 6 bases at J; junction bases unmatched: 6. In germline, CDR1 is SGHRS, CDR2 YFSETQ. The CDR3 runs to 13 residues. The CDR3 sequence: CASSRDRGPEAFF. CDR3 bases: TGCGCCAGCTCCCGGGACAGGGGCCCTGAAGCTTTCTTT.

V is TRBV6-5 and J is TRBJ2-7, with 8 positions matching TRBD1. The length of the CDR3 is 13 residues. In germline, CDR1 is MNHEY, CDR2 SVGAGI. The ends lost 6 bases at V and 9 bases at J; junction bases unmatched: 10. This CDR3 reads CASSYGQGPGQYF. Written as DNA, the CDR3 is TGTGCCAGCAGCTACGGACAGGGACCGGGGCAGTACTTC.

This clone came up a few times. This chain joins TRBV7-9 and TRBJ1-2, with D unresolved. Germline CDR1 SEHNR, CDR2 FQNEAQ (reference sequence). V was clipped by 5 bases and J by 8 bases, with 18 bases between them. This CDR3 is 14 amino acids long. The CDR3 nucleotides are TGTGCCAGCAGCCCCGCGTGGCAGGCAGTAGGCTACACCTTC. Translation: CASSPAWQAVGYTF.

The chain recombines TRBV5-1 with TRBJ2-3; D gene uncertain. The length of the CDR3 is 14 residues. V shed 0 bases and J shed 2 bases, with 7 bases lying between them. Looked up from germline, CDR1 is SGHRS and CDR2 is YFSETQ. The chain's CDR3 is CASSLDGYTDTQYF. The CDR3, as DNA: TGCGCCAGCAGCTTGGACGGGTACACAGATACGCAGTATTTT.

This clone was seen just once. V is TRBV29-1 and J is TRBJ1-1; D is unresolved. The CDR3 length is 15 residues. Trimming left V 7 bases short and J 4 bases short, with 22 bases between. Germline V gene data show CDR1 as SQVTM and CDR2 as ANQGSEA. The CDR3 region is CSAADPGVWSTEAFF. The CDR3 DNA is TGCAGCGCCGCCGACCCCGGGGTTTGGAGCACTGAAGCTTTCTTT.

About this clone: In the same sample, other DNA sequences code for this CDR3. The rearrangement uses TRBV30 and TRBJ2-3, with D possibly matching TRBD2 (7 bases). The germline V gene encodes CDR1 GTSNPN and CDR2 SVGIG (reference sequence). The CDR3 consists of 13 residues. Trimming pared 1 base from V and 4 bases from J, leaving 9 bases between. Written as DNA, the CDR3 is TGTGCCTGGAGTGGGGGGGGCGCAGATACGCAGTATTTT. Translation gives CAWSGGGADTQYF.